This T cell receptor beta chain was retrieved from a study of blood T cell repertoires in COVID-19. Study-level information: Some COVID-19 samples were acute and others convalescent; all came from the United States, Italy and Spain.

TCRdb's table, derived via immunoSEQ multiplex PCR, lists solely in-frame clones and lacks some. The sample lists about 370,000 clones, over 75% occurring once. V dropped 4 bases and J dropped 2 bases, with 10 bases sitting between them. The CDR3 spans 14 residues. CDR1 LGHNA and CDR2 YNFKEQ come from the germline V gene. The cohort comprised adults aged roughly 18 to 90 years residing in approximately 25 US areas. This clonotype was obtained from a man aged 18-30 years who had recovered from COVID-19. The sequenced sample was PBMCs or T cells enriched from blood (not recorded which). The chain has TRBV4-2 and TRBJ2-3; D uncertain. The DNA for the CDR3 is TGTGCCAGCAGCCCGCGGATTAACACAGATACGCAGTATTTT. Its translation: CASSPRINTDTQYF.